This is a list of T cell receptor beta chains from one sample in a study of human T cells and chemical hapten exposure. TCRdb itself ran the RACE reads through MiXCR, one entry per CDR3 protein. The table has under 400,000 distinct CDR3 sequences, 4.5% to 5.5% seen once. The sequenced sample was whole blood, obtained in connection with sensitization to the hapten diphenylcyclopropenone (DPC). All receptors derive from a woman aged 50 to 60 with alopecia areata. Some clones in this sample may be carry-over from other donors' samples. Each CDR3 is given with its conserved first and last residue. The D gene is left open where the match is weak. Size tells how often a clone was seen (once, few, many) or the class of an expanded clone, and some rows leave it out.

CDR3 protein: CASSPNTGRHQPQHF; CDR3 DNA: TGTGCCAGCAGCCCAAATACAGGGAGACATCAGCCCCAGCATTTT; clone size: many; D gene: NA; J gene: TRBJ1-5; V gene: TRBV7-6
CDR3 protein: CASSSQGATEAFF; CDR3 DNA: TGCGCCAGCAGCTCCCAGGGGGCCACTGAAGCTTTCTTT; clone size: NA; D gene: TRBD1; J gene: TRBJ1-1; V gene: TRBV5-1
CDR3 protein: CASSEEGGDSDTQYF; CDR3 DNA: TGTGCCAGCAGCGAAGAAGGGGGCGATTCAGATACGCAGTATTTT; clone size: many; D gene: TRBD1; J gene: TRBJ2-3; V gene: TRBV2
CDR3 protein: CASSGTDSYEQYF; CDR3 DNA: TGTGCCAGCAGTGGGACGGACTCCTACGAGCAGTACTTC; clone size: few; D gene: NA; J gene: TRBJ2-7; V gene: TRBV2
CDR3 protein: CSVDGDTQYF; CDR3 DNA: TGCAGCGTTGACGGGGATACGCAGTATTTT; clone size: many; D gene: NA; J gene: TRBJ2-3; V gene: TRBV29-1
CDR3 protein: CASSYAAETEAFF; CDR3 DNA: TGTGCCAGCAGTTACGCGGCAGAAACTGAAGCTTTCTTT; clone size: many; D gene: NA; J gene: TRBJ1-1; V gene: TRBV6-5
CDR3 protein: CASSSYRLVRTEAFF; CDR3 DNA: TGTGCCAGCAGCTCATACAGGCTTGTTAGGACTGAAGCTTTCTTT; clone size: many; D gene: NA; J gene: TRBJ1-1; V gene: TRBV7-9
CDR3 protein: CASSPGTSATGANVLTF; CDR3 DNA: TGTGCCAGCAGTCCCGGGACTTCCGCAACTGGGGCCAACGTCCTGACTTTC; clone size: medium-sized; D gene: NA; J gene: TRBJ2-6; V gene: TRBV28
CDR3 protein: CSASGMNTEAFF; CDR3 DNA: TGCAGTGCCAGCGGGATGAACACTGAAGCTTTCTTT; clone size: many; D gene: NA; J gene: TRBJ1-1; V gene: TRBV20-1
CDR3 protein: CASSTDRGTWNEQFF; CDR3 DNA: TGTGCCAGCAGCACAGACAGGGGTACGTGGAATGAGCAGTTCTTC; clone size: many; D gene: TRBD1; J gene: TRBJ2-1; V gene: TRBV27
CDR3 protein: CSASQGKAFF; CDR3 DNA: TGCAGTGCTTCACAGGGGAAAGCTTTCTTT; clone size: many; D gene: TRBD1; J gene: TRBJ1-1; V gene: TRBV20-1
CDR3 protein: CASSGGTAFATNEKLFF; CDR3 DNA: TGTGCCAGCAGCGGAGGGACAGCCTTTGCAACTAATGAAAAACTGTTTTTT; clone size: many; D gene: TRBD1; J gene: TRBJ1-4; V gene: TRBV5-6
CDR3 protein: CASSLWRAGGQYEQYF; CDR3 DNA: TGTGCCAGCAGTTTATGGCGTGCGGGGGGGCAGTACGAGCAGTACTTC; clone size: NA; D gene: TRBD2; J gene: TRBJ2-7; V gene: TRBV28
CDR3 protein: CASSQDSLAGAQETQYF; CDR3 DNA: TGCGCCAGCAGCCAAGATTCCCTAGCGGGGGCCCAAGAGACCCAGTACTTC; clone size: NA; D gene: TRBD2; J gene: TRBJ2-5; V gene: TRBV4-1
CDR3 protein: CASSAGPLNTEAFF; CDR3 DNA: TGTGCCAGCAGTGCTGGACCCTTGAACACTGAAGCTTTCTTT; clone size: NA; D gene: NA; J gene: TRBJ1-1; V gene: TRBV2
CDR3 protein: CASSPWGSSSYEQYF; CDR3 DNA: TGTGCCAGCAGCCCCTGGGGTAGCTCCTCCTACGAGCAGTACTTC; clone size: few; D gene: NA; J gene: TRBJ2-7; V gene: TRBV9
CDR3 protein: CSVYSGGFQETQYF; CDR3 DNA: TGCAGCGTCTACAGCGGGGGGTTTCAAGAGACCCAGTACTTC; clone size: many; D gene: TRBD2; J gene: TRBJ2-5; V gene: TRBV29-1
CDR3 protein: CASSEDDTGTPYGYTF; CDR3 DNA: TGCGCCAGCAGCGAAGATGATACAGGGACGCCCTATGGCTACACCTTC; clone size: few; D gene: NA; J gene: TRBJ1-2; V gene: TRBV4-3
CDR3 protein: CASSQGSGPNQPQHF; CDR3 DNA: TGTGCCAGCAGCCAAGGTTCAGGGCCGAATCAGCCCCAGCATTTT; clone size: NA; D gene: NA; J gene: TRBJ1-5; V gene: TRBV3-1
CDR3 protein: CACTPLAGDTGELFF; CDR3 DNA: TGTGCCTGCACCCCACTAGCGGGAGACACCGGGGAGCTGTTTTTT; clone size: many; D gene: TRBD2; J gene: TRBJ2-2; V gene: TRBV6-1